This T cell receptor (beta chain) was recovered during a study of T cell repertoires in cytomegalovirus infection. Study findings and constraints: HLA-C-restricted CMV-specific TCR beta clonotypes prevailed in the ex vivo response.

TCRdb independently ran MiXCR on the reads; one entry per CDR3 protein. This table holds nearly 700,000 distinct CDR3 sequences, around 35% found once. This clonotype was counted a few times. Its target is not known. Trimming removed 6 bases from V and 3 bases from J; junction bases left unmatched: 9. This CDR3 is built from 15 residues. Germline V lookup: CDR1 MNHNS, CDR2 SASEGT. The V gene is TRBV6-1, the J gene TRBJ2-7; TRBD1 agrees at 9 bases. The specimen comprised cultured PBMCs, sampled from culture after CMV antigen stimulation. The sequence came from a human donor in good health (CMV status not recorded). Some clones in this sample may be carry-over from other donors' samples. The CDR3 DNA reads TGTGCCAGCAGGGTTAACCGGGACAGGGTCTACGAGCAGTACTTC. Translation gives CASRVNRDRVYEQYF.